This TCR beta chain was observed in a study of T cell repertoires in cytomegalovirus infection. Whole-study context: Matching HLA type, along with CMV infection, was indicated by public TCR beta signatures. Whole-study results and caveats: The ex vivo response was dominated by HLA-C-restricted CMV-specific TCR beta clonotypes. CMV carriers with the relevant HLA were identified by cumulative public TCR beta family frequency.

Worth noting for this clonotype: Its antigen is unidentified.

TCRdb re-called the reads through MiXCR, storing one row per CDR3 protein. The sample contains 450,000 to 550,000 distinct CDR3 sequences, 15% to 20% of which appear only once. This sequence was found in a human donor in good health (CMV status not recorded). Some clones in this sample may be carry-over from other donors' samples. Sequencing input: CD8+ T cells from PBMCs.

The CDR3 protein is CSGIARWQYF. DNA for the CDR3: TGCAGCGGGATTGCCAGGTGGCAGTACTTC. This chain links TRBV20-1 with TRBJ2-7, with D maybe TRBD2 (5 bases). The CDR3 contains 10 residues. Germline CDR1 reads DFQATT; CDR2 reads SNEGSKA (reference sequence).